A single sample is the source of the 20 T cell receptor beta chains below, sequenced in a study of response to subunit inactivated influenza vaccine. MiXCR, run by TCRdb on the RT-PCR reads, gives a single entry per CDR3 protein. The table has around 650,000 distinct CDR3 sequences, about 15% seen once. This specimen consisted of PBMCs from blood, obtained 11 to 12 days after vaccination. These receptors all stem from a man aged 45-65 years who received an inactivated influenza vaccine.

The J gene is TRBJ2-7, the V gene TRBV11-2; 8 bases agree with TRBD1. V shed 3 bases and J 4 bases; nucleotides not matched to a gene: 8. There are 15 residues in the CDR3. Germline V gene sequence: CDR1 SGHAT, CDR2 FQNNGV. The CDR3 spells CASSLTNQGAYEQYF. CDR3 nucleotides: TGTGCCAGCAGCTTGACAAACCAGGGGGCATACGAGCAGTACTTC.

The genes are TRBV15 and TRBJ2-2, with D tentatively TRBD1 or TRBD2 (5 bases each). This CDR3 has 17 amino acids. Trimming pared 0 bases from V and 1 base from J, leaving 12 bases between. Germline assignment: CDR1 LNHNV and CDR2 YYDKDF (reference sequence). DNA of the CDR3: TGTGCCACCAGCAGAGATGTTGGGACGATGAACACCGGGGAGCTGTTTTTT. This gives the protein CATSRDVGTMNTGELFF.

At least ten counts were recorded for this clonotype. V and J are TRBV15 and TRBJ2-1; D unclear. Trimming left V 0 bases short and J 7 bases short, with 19 bases between. The CDR3 extends over 17 amino acids. CDR1 and CDR2 from the germline V gene are LNHNV and YYDKDF (reference sequence). The DNA for the CDR3 is TGTGCCACCAGCAGAGATGGCGGCTTTCGCCGGGCGAATGAGCAGTTCTTC. Translation: CATSRDGGFRRANEQFF.

This clonotype was picked up many times. This chain connects TRBV12-3 or TRBV12-4 to TRBJ1-5; TRBD1 matches 11 bases. The CDR3 totals 20 residues. Trimming at V came to 3 bases and at J to 6 bases, leaving 19 bases not matched to a gene. The CDR3 reads CASSFQARTGGPGPGQPQHF. The CDR3 DNA reads TGTGCCAGCAGTTTCCAGGCTAGGACAGGGGGCCCCGGACCGGGTCAGCCCCAGCATTTT.

Only a few counts were recorded for this clonotype. The chain combines TRBV7-8 with TRBJ2-7; D is perhaps TRBD1 or TRBD2 (5 bases each). Trimming stripped 5 bases from V and 3 bases from J, with 14 bases between. CDR3 length: 14 residues. Germline CDR1 SGHVS, CDR2 FQNEAQ. The CDR3 nucleotides read TGTGCCAGCAGCCCCCGGGACGATTACTACGAGCAGTACTTC. Its protein is CASSPRDDYYEQYF.

This clonotype was found many times. The genes are TRBV5-1 and TRBJ1-4; D call uncertain. V lost 4 bases, J lost 7 bases, and 17 bases lay in between. Per germline, CDR1 SGHRS and CDR2 YFSETQ. This CDR3 region has 15 residues. This CDR3 is CASSPASTLGEKLFF. CDR3 DNA sequence: TGCGCCAGCAGCCCAGCAAGTACGCTGGGTGAAAAACTGTTTTTT.

This clonotype turned up a few times. The junction differs from germline at one of its ends, possibly a read error. The genes are TRBV20-1 and TRBJ2-7; the D is unclear. Germline V gene data show CDR1 as DFQATT and CDR2 as SNEGSKA (reference sequence). CDR3 length: 13 residues. CDR3 region: CSARGQVNYEQYF. CDR3 coding DNA: TGCAGTGCCAGAGGTCAGGTGAATTACGAGCAGTACTTC.

V is TRBV5-1 and J is TRBJ2-1, with D perhaps TRBD1 or TRBD2 (6 bases each). The CDR3 covers 16 residues. Germline CDR1 and CDR2: SGHRS and YFSETQ. V was trimmed by 0 bases and J by 0 bases, leaving 10 bases between them. The DNA of the CDR3 is TGCGCCAGCAGCTTGGGGGGGGCAGACTCCTACAATGAGCAGTTCTTC. It translates to CASSLGGADSYNEQFF.

The rearrangement links TRBV6-5 to TRBJ2-5; 10 bases align to TRBD1. Germline V gene lookup returns CDR1 MNHEY and CDR2 SVGAGI. The CDR3 totals 15 residues. With V trimmed by 0 bases and J by 6 bases, 4 bases remained unmatched. CDR3 amino acids: CASSYSRTGGQTQYF. CDR3 nucleotide sequence: TGTGCCAGCAGTTACTCTCGGACAGGGGGGCAGACCCAGTACTTC.

V gene TRBV27 combines with J gene TRBJ1-6, with 8 bases aligning to TRBD1. Trimming removed 4 bases from V and 7 bases from J; junction bases left unmatched: 0. The CDR3 consists of 13 residues. The germline CDR1 and CDR2 sequences are MNHEY and SMNVEV (reference sequence). The DNA for the CDR3 is TGTGCCAGCAGTTACAGGGGGAATTCACCCCTCCACTTT. Translated, it gives CASSYRGNSPLHF.

V and J are TRBV15 and TRBJ2-2, with TRBD2 matching over 12 bases. Germline CDR1 reads LNHNV; CDR2 reads YYDKDF (reference sequence). This CDR3 comprises 17 residues. V shed 0 bases and J 5 bases; nucleotides not matched to a gene: 4. CDR3 bases: TGTGCCACCAGCAGAGATCCTAGCGGGGGGGCAACCGGGGAGCTGTTTTTT. Translation: CATSRDPSGGATGELFF.

This clonotype came up many times. The chain carries TRBV3-1 and TRBJ2-7; D gene unclear. The CDR3 has 13 amino acids. V gave up 0 bases and J gave up 3 bases, with 6 bases separating them. The germline V gene has CDR1 LGHDT and CDR2 YNNKEL (reference sequence). CDR3 DNA: TGTGCCAGCAGCCAAGATCACTACTACGAGCAGTACTTC. Its protein is CASSQDHYYEQYF.

This clonotype has a handful of counts. CDR3 protein: CASSLGTANSYEQYF. DNA for the CDR3: TGCGCCAGCAGCTTGGGGACAGCCAACTCCTACGAGCAGTACTTC. This chain uses TRBV5-1 with TRBJ2-7; D is perhaps TRBD1 (6 bases). CDR3 length equals 15 residues. Germline loops: CDR1 SGHRS, CDR2 YFSETQ. The ends were cut back, 0 bases at V and 0 bases at J, with 10 bases in the middle.

Only a few counts were recorded for this clonotype. The genes are TRBV9 and TRBJ1-5; the D is unclear. Trimming left V 3 bases short and J 3 bases short, with 7 bases between. The germline gives CDR1 SGDLS, CDR2 YYNGEE. The CDR3 is 13 amino acids. CDR3 nucleotides: TGTGCCAGCAGCGGGGAGTTCAATCAGCCCCAGCATTTT. It encodes CASSGEFNQPQHF.

The J gene is TRBJ2-3, the V gene TRBV28; TRBD2 matches 11 bases. There are 16 residues in the CDR3. The germline CDR1 and CDR2 sequences are MDHEN and SYDVKM. The trim removed 1 base at V and 4 bases at J, leaving 4 bases unmatched. The CDR3 region has the DNA TGTGCCAGCAGTTTATCAGGACTAGCGGGCGCAGATACGCAGTATTTT. This encodes CASSLSGLAGADTQYF.

This clonotype has just a few counts. The chain recombines TRBV7-9 with TRBJ2-2; D is unclear. Trimming shortened V by 5 bases and J by 6 bases, and 4 bases separated the two germline ends. Germline V gene data show CDR1 as SEHNR and CDR2 as FQNEAQ (reference sequence). The CDR3 sequence is 11 residues long. Here the CDR3 DNA reads TGTGCCAGCAGCCGTTCCGGGGAGCTGTTTTTT. Protein product: CASSRSGELFF.

This clonotype turned up a few times. The genes are TRBV19 and TRBJ1-5; D gene ambiguous. This CDR3 is 15 amino acids long. V lost 6 bases and J lost 1, with 13 bases in between. CDR1 and CDR2 (germline): LNHDA, SQIVND (reference sequence). CDR3 sequence: CASSLSPISNQPQHF. CDR3 in DNA: TGTGCCAGTAGCCTCTCACCGATCAGCAATCAGCCCCAGCATTTT.

This clonotype was observed a handful of times. V usage is TRBV20-1 and J usage is TRBJ1-2; 7 bases are a match to TRBD1. The germline V gene encodes CDR1 DFQATT and CDR2 SNEGSKA (reference sequence). The CDR3 contains 12 residues. With V trimmed by 8 bases and J by 7 bases, 10 bases remained unmatched. CDR3 protein: CSSDRASGGYTF. Written as DNA, the CDR3 is TGCAGTTCCGACAGGGCGTCGGGTGGCTACACCTTC.

The V gene is TRBV7-8, the J gene TRBJ2-7; 9 bases fit TRBD2. Germline trimming cut 4 bases from V and 0 bases from J; bases unmatched to any gene: 7. Germline-derived CDR1 and CDR2 are SGHVS and FQNEAQ. The CDR3 is 16 residues long. CDR3 nucleotides: TGTGCCAGCAGCTATGGATGGCGGGAGGGCTCCTACGAGCAGTACTTC. It specifies CASSYGWREGSYEQYF. Drawing the rest from reference TRBV7-8 and TRBJ2-7, the complete variable domain is GAGVSQSPRYKVAKRGQDVALRCDPISGHVSLFWYQQALGQGPEFLTYFQNEAQLDKSGLPSDRFFAERPEGSVSTLKIQRTQQEDSAVYLCASSYGWREGSYEQYFGPGTRLTVT.

This clonotype showed up just a few times. The chain links TRBV6-2 or TRBV6-3 to TRBJ2-1; 12 nucleotides match TRBD2. V dropped 4 bases and J dropped 5; count of bases not matched to a gene: 12. Germline V gives CDR1 MNHEY, CDR2 SVGEGT. The CDR3 is made up of 18 amino acids. The CDR3 nucleotides read TGTGCCAGCAGTTCCCGGGGGCTAGCGGGAGGGTTGGACAATGAGCAGTTCTTC. Residues: CASSSRGLAGGLDNEQFF.